The 21 T cell receptor beta chains below all came from one sample that was sequenced in a study of PD-1 blockade in classical Hodgkin lymphoma. All patients relapsed after autologous stem cell transplantation, and brentuximab vedotin exposure varied. Some clones are missing from TCRdb's copy, which holds only in-frame ones; the method was immunoSEQ multiplex PCR. The table lists around 34,000 clones, less than 85% of them singletons. Source: peripheral blood mononuclear cells (PBMCs), taken before the second cycle of nivolumab. These receptors were taken from a human donor with classical Hodgkin lymphoma.

The chain is built from TRBV30 and TRBJ2-5, with 10 bases aligning to TRBD1. In germline, CDR1 is GTSNPN, CDR2 SVGIG (reference sequence). The CDR3 totals 14 residues. With 4 bases clipped from V and 2 bases from J, the junction kept 4 bases outside the gene matches. The CDR3 DNA sequence: TGTGCCTGGAACCGGGACAGGGGACAAGAGACCCAGTACTTC. Protein product: CAWNRDRGQETQYF.

V usage is TRBV18 and J usage is TRBJ1-5, with D possibly TRBD1 on 5 matching bases. The CDR3 extends over 15 amino acids. Germline V CDR1 and CDR2: KGHSH, LQKENI. Trimming shortened V by 3 bases and J by 0 bases, and 9 bases separated the two germline ends. The CDR3: CASSPGQHSNQPQHF. CDR3 nucleotide sequence: TGTGCCAGCTCACCGGGGCAACATAGCAATCAGCCCCAGCATTTT.

This CDR3 is CASSPQDRMNTEAFF. The CDR3 DNA reads TGCGCCAGCAGCCCCCAGGACAGGATGAACACTGAAGCTTTCTTT. The rearrangement joins TRBV4-3 to TRBJ1-1; 7 positions match TRBD1. Losses at the gene ends were 4 bases for V and 0 bases for J; bases not matched to a gene: 5. The CDR3 is made up of 15 amino acids. From germline, CDR1 is LGHNA and CDR2 YSLEER.

The rearrangement joins TRBV19 to TRBJ1-2; a possible D gene is TRBD1 (5 bases). This CDR3 contains 15 residues. Deletions cut 5 bases from V and 5 bases from J, with 18 bases between. Germline CDR1 LNHDA, CDR2 SQIVND (reference sequence). For the CDR3, the DNA is TGTGCCAGTAGTCATCAGGGTGGCCTGTATTATGGCTACACCTTC. This translates into CASSHQGGLYYGYTF.

This clone has just one count. V gene TRBV19 combines with J gene TRBJ1-3, with D maybe TRBD1 (5 bases). V was pared by 4 bases and J by 0 bases, with 16 bases between. This CDR3 is 17 amino acids long. Per the germline V gene, CDR1 is LNHDA and CDR2 is SQIVND (reference sequence). The CDR3 coding sequence is TGTGCCAGTAGTAGCCGTGTCGGGGCCAGCTCTGGAAACACCATATATTTT. Its protein product is CASSSRVGASSGNTIYF.

In its sample, this clone was seen a few times. V and J are TRBV30 and TRBJ1-2, with TRBD1 matching over 8 bases. CDR1 and CDR2 (germline): GTSNPN, SVGIG (reference sequence). V was clipped by 5 bases and J by 8 bases; unmatched bases: 7. The CDR3 sequence is 12 residues long. CDR3 sequence: CAWEEDRVGYTF. The DNA for the CDR3 is TGTGCCTGGGAAGAGGACAGGGTAGGCTACACCTTC.

This chain links TRBV6-1 with TRBJ1-2; 9 bases agree with TRBD1. Germline V gene sequence: CDR1 MNHNS, CDR2 SASEGT. Unmatched junction bases numbered 6, after V lost 5 bases and J lost 2 bases. This CDR3 is built from 15 residues. The CDR3 DNA reads as TGTGCCAGCAGTTCCTTGGGGACAGGGAACTATGGCTACACCTTC. This sequence encodes CASSSLGTGNYGYTF.

V usage is TRBV4-1 and J usage is TRBJ2-3, with D unresolved. CDR3 size: 15 residues. Trimming pared 4 bases from V and 1 base from J, leaving 12 bases between. Germline CDR1 is MGHRA and CDR2 is YSYEKL. This CDR3 reads CASSLGAYRTDTQYF. As DNA, the CDR3 is TGCGCCAGCAGCCTAGGCGCCTATCGCACAGATACGCAGTATTTT.

The J gene is TRBJ1-1, the V gene TRBV5-4; 7 nucleotides align to TRBD1. V shed 5 bases and J 2 bases; nucleotides not matched to a gene: 6. The germline V gene encodes CDR1 SGHNT and CDR2 YYREEE (reference sequence). There are 14 residues in the CDR3. CDR3 in amino acids: CASSSRTGNTEAFF. In DNA form, the CDR3 reads TGTGCCAGCAGTTCCCGGACAGGTAACACTGAAGCTTTCTTT.

The chain combines TRBV9 with TRBJ1-3; D is uncertain. V lost 7 bases to trimming and J lost 0 bases, with 8 bases between them. This CDR3 has 13 residues. Germline V gene sequence: CDR1 SGDLS, CDR2 YYNGEE. Written as DNA, the CDR3 is TGTGCCAGCCGAGGGCCCTCTGGAAACACCATATATTTT. Its protein product is CASRGPSGNTIYF.

The chain uses TRBV9 and TRBJ1-1, with TRBD1 matching 8 bases. J lost 4 bases, V lost 4 bases, and 6 bases had no gene match. The CDR3 spans 14 residues. CDR1 is SGDLS, CDR2 YYNGEE, per germline. The CDR3 region has the DNA TGTGCCAGCAGCCCCCAGGGGGCAGTCACTGAAGCTTTCTTT. This translates into CASSPQGAVTEAFF.

V and J are TRBV25-1 and TRBJ2-7, with D perhaps TRBD1 (6 bases). From germline, CDR1 is MGHDK and CDR2 SYGVNS. The V gene lost 6 bases and the J gene lost 6 bases, with 12 bases spanning the gap. This CDR3 has 12 residues. The CDR3 spells CASSDQGSEQYF. The CDR3 bases are TGTGCCAGCAGCGACCAGGGGAGCGAGCAGTACTTC.

This clone was found a few times. The chain carries TRBV10-1 and TRBJ2-7; D unclear. V shed 4 bases and J shed 0 bases, with 4 bases lying between them. Germline V gene sequence: CDR1 WNHNN, CDR2 SYGVQD (reference sequence). This CDR3 is built from 12 residues. CDR3 region: CASSVDSYEQYF. Here the CDR3 DNA reads TGCGCCAGCAGTGTCGACTCCTACGAGCAGTACTTC.

The V call is TRBV19, the J call TRBJ2-3, with TRBD1 identical over 9 bases. The CDR3 loop spans 17 amino acids. Germline-derived CDR1 and CDR2 are LNHDA and SQIVND (reference sequence). J was trimmed by 3 bases and V by 4 bases; bases with no gene match: 11. As DNA, the CDR3 is TGTGCCAGTAGTACCCTACCGGGACAGGGTTTAACAGATACGCAGTATTTT. Residues: CASSTLPGQGLTDTQYF. Supplemented by reference TRBV19 and TRBJ2-3, the full variable domain reads DGGITQSPKYLFRKEGQNVTLSCEQNLNHDAMYWYRQDPGQGLRLIYYSQIVNDFQKGDIAEGYSVSREKKESFPLTVTSAQKNPTAFYLCASSTLPGQGLTDTQYFGPGTRLTVL.

This clone was observed a handful of times. This rearrangement joins TRBV5-1 to TRBJ2-4; 11 nucleotides align to TRBD2. The germline V gene has CDR1 SGHRS and CDR2 YFSETQ. The length of the CDR3 is 16 residues. V lost 0 bases and J lost 9; bases outside the gene matches: 8. CDR3 DNA: TGCGCCAGCAGCTTGGAAGTGTCAGGGACTAGCGGCATTCAGTACTTC. Translating gives CASSLEVSGTSGIQYF.

The chain links TRBV7-3 to TRBJ2-6, with D maybe TRBD2 (5 bases). The length of the CDR3 is 15 residues. Germline values: CDR1 SGHTA, CDR2 FQGTGA. The V end lost 3 bases, the J end lost 3 bases, and 9 bases lay between the germline ends. CDR3 residues: CASSFAAVGANVLTF. CDR3 nucleotides: TGTGCCAGCAGCTTTGCAGCGGTTGGGGCCAACGTCCTGACTTTC. The full variable domain, with the rest looked up from reference TRBV7-3 and TRBJ2-6, is GAGVSQTPSNKVTEKGKYVELRCDPISGHTALYWYRQSLGQGPEFLIYFQGTGAADDSGLPNDRFFAVRPEGSVSTLKIQRTERGDSAVYLCASSFAAVGANVLTFGAGSRLTVL.

The chain is built from TRBV4-2 and TRBJ1-2; D is undetermined. The CDR3 is 16 amino acids. V shed 0 bases and J shed 4 bases, with 15 bases lying between them. Germline V lookup: CDR1 LGHNA, CDR2 YNFKEQ. CDR3 region: CASSQDSESWVYGYTF. Written as DNA, the CDR3 is TGTGCCAGCAGCCAAGATTCGGAGAGTTGGGTCTATGGCTACACCTTC.

The chain recombines TRBV18 with TRBJ1-5, with 11 bases lining up with TRBD1. The germline gives CDR1 KGHSH, CDR2 LQKENI. This CDR3 is 15 amino acids long. V lost 6 bases, J lost 4 bases, and 5 bases stayed unmatched. The CDR3 reads CASSKGQGANQPQHF. In DNA, the CDR3 is TGTGCCAGCTCTAAAGGACAGGGGGCAAATCAGCCCCAGCATTTT.

This clone is labeled medium-sized. The V and J genes are TRBV5-1 and TRBJ1-2; possibly TRBD1 for D (6 bases). Trimming shortened V by 4 bases and J by 0 bases, and 16 bases separated the two germline ends. The CDR3 contains 16 residues. Per the germline V gene, CDR1 is SGHRS and CDR2 is YFSETQ. CDR3 amino acids: CASSLKQGPTNYGYTF. The CDR3 nucleotides read TGCGCCAGCAGCCTGAAGCAGGGGCCTACTAACTATGGCTACACCTTC.

CDR3 amino acids: CAWERTHSREAFF. CDR3 DNA: TGTGCCTGGGAAAGGACACACTCGAGGGAAGCTTTCTTT. This sequence joins TRBV30 and TRBJ1-1; weak D call: TRBD1 (5 bases). This CDR3 has 13 residues. Germline CDR1 is GTSNPN and CDR2 is SVGIG (reference sequence). With 5 bases removed from V and 8 bases from J, the gap between germline ends came to 18 bases.

The V and J genes are TRBV21-1 and TRBJ1-1; the listed D gene, TRBD1, was not tested against the DNA. TRBV21-1 is classified as a pseudogene. The CDR3 totals 16 residues. The CDR3, as DNA: TGTGCCAGCAGCATTCGGACAGGGCACCTGAACACTGAAGCTTTCTTT. It codes for CASSIRTGHLNTEAFF.